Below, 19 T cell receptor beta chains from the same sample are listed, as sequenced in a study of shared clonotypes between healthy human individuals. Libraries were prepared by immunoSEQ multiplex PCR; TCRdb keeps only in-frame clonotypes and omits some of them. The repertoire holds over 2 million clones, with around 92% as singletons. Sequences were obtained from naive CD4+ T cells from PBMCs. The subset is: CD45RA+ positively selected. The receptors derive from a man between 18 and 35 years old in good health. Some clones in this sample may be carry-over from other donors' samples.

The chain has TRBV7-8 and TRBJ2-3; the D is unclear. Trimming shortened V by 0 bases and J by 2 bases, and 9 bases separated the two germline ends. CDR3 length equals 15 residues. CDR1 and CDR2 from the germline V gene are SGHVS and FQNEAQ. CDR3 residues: CASSLAYYNTDTQYF. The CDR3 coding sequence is TGTGCCAGCAGCTTAGCCTACTACAACACAGATACGCAGTATTTT.

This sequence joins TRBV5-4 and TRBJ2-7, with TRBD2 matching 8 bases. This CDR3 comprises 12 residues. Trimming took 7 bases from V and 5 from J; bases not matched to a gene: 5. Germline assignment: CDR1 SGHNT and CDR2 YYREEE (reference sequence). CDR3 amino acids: CASRREGHEQYF. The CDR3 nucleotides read TGTGCCAGCCGCCGGGAGGGGCACGAGCAGTACTTC.

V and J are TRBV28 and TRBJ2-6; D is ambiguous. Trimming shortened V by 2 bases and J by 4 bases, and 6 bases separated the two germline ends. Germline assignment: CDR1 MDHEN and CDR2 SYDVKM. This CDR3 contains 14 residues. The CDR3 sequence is CASSLVGGANVLTF. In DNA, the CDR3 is TGTGCCAGCAGTTTAGTCGGGGGGGCCAACGTCCTGACTTTC. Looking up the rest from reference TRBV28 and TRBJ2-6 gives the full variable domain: DVKVTQSSRYLVKRTGEKVFLECVQDMDHENMFWYRQDPGLGLRLIYFSYDVKMKEKGDIPEGYSVSREKKERFSLILESASTNQTSMYLCASSLVGGANVLTFGAGSRLTVL.

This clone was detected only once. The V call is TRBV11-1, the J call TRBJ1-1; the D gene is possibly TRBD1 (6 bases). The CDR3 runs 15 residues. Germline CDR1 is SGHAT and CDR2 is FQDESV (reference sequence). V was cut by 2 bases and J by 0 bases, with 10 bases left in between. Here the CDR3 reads CASSLNRDMNTEAFF. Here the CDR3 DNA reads TGTGCCAGCAGCTTAAACAGGGACATGAACACTGAAGCTTTCTTT.

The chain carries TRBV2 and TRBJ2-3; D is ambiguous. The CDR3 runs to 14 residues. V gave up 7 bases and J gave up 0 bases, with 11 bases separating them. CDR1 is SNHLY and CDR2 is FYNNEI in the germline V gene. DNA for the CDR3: TGTGCCAGCAAAGTGCAAACTAGCACAGATACGCAGTATTTT. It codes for CASKVQTSTDTQYF. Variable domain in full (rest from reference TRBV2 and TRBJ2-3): EPEVTQTPSHQVTQMGQEVILRCVPISNHLYFYWYRQILGQKVEFLVSFYNNEISEKSEIFDDQFSVERPDGSNFTLKIRSTKLEDSAMYFCASKVQTSTDTQYFGPGTRLTVL.

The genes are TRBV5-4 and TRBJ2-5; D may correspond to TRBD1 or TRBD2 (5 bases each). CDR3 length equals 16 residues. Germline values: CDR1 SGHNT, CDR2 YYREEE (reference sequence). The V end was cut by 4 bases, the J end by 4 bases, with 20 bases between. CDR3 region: CASSLKSRGGGETQYF. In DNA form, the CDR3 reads TGTGCCAGCAGCCTGAAATCCCGGGGCGGAGGAGAGACCCAGTACTTC.

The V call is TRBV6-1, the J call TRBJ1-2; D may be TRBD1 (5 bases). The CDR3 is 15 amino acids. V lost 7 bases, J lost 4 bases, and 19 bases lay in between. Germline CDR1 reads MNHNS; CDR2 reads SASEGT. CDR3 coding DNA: TGTGCCAGCACCACAAATAGGCTGGGGGGCTATGGCTACACCTTC. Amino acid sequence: CASTTNRLGGYGYTF.

The CDR3 DNA sequence: TGTGCCTGGAGTGTATACGAGTGGGCAGATACGCAGTATTTT. Amino acid sequence: CAWSVYEWADTQYF. The rearrangement links TRBV30 to TRBJ2-3; unclear D gene. Trimming removed 0 bases at V and 4 bases at J, with 11 bases between. The CDR3 is 14 residues long. Per the germline V gene, CDR1 is GTSNPN and CDR2 is SVGIG (reference sequence).

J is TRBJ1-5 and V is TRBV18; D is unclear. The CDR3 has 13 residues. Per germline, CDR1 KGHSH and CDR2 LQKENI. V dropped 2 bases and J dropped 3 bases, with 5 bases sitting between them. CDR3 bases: TGTGCCAGCTCACCAACAGACAATCAGCCCCAGCATTTT. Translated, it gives CASSPTDNQPQHF.

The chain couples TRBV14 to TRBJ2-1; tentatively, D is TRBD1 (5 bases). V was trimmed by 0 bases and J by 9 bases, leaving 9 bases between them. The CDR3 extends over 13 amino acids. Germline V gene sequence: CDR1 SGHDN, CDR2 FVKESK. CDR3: CASSQDHQGEQFF. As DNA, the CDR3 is TGTGCCAGCAGCCAAGATCATCAGGGTGAGCAGTTCTTC.

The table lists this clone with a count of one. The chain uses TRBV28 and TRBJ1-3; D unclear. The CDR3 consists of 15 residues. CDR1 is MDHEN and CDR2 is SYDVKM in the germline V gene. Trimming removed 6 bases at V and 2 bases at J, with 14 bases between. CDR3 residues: CASRSVEGAGNTIYF. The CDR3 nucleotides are TGTGCCAGCAGGTCCGTTGAGGGTGCTGGAAACACCATATATTTT. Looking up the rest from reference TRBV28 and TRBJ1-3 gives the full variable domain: DVKVTQSSRYLVKRTGEKVFLECVQDMDHENMFWYRQDPGLGLRLIYFSYDVKMKEKGDIPEGYSVSREKKERFSLILESASTNQTSMYLCASRSVEGAGNTIYFGEGSWLTVV.

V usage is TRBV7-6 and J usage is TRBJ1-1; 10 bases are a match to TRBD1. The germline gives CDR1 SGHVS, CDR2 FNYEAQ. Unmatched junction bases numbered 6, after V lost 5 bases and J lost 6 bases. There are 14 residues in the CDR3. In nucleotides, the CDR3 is TGTGCCAGCAGCAAGGACAGGGGGACGTCTGAAGCTTTCTTT. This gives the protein CASSKDRGTSEAFF. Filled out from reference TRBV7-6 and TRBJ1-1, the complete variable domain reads GAGVSQSPRYKVTKRGQDVALRCDPISGHVSLYWYRQALGQGPEFLTYFNYEAQQDKSGLPNDRFSAERPEGSISTLTIQRTEQRDSAMYRCASSKDRGTSEAFFGQGTRLTVV.

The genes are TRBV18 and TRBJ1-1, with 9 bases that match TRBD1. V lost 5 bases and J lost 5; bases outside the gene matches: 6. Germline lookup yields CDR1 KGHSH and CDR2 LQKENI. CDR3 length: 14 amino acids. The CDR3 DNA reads TGTGCCAGCTCAATGGGACAGGGTATAACTGAAGCTTTCTTT. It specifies CASSMGQGITEAFF.

The CDR3 sequence: CASSVTGTPRETQYF. The CDR3 DNA follows: TGTGCCAGCAGCGTTACCGGGACCCCGCGGGAGACCCAGTACTTC. The chain employs TRBV9 and TRBJ2-5; either TRBD1 or TRBD2 may supply D (5 bases each). The V end was cut by 2 bases, the J end by 5 bases, with 16 bases between. This CDR3 comprises 15 residues. Germline lookup yields CDR1 SGDLS and CDR2 YYNGEE.

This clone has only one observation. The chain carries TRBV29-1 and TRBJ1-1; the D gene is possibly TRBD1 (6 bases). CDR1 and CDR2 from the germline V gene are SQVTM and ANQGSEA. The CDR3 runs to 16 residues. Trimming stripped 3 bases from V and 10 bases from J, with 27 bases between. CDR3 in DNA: TGCAGCGTTGATGAGGACAGTCTCCTGGCCCCAAGGTCAGCTTTCTTT. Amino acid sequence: CSVDEDSLLAPRSAFF.

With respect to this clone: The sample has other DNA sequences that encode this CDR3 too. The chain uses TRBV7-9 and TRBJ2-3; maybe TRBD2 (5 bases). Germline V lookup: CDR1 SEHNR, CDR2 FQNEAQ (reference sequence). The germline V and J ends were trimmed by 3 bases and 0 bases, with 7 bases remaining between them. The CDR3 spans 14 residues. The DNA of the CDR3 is TGTGCCAGCAGCTTCGAGGGAAGCACAGATACGCAGTATTTT. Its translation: CASSFEGSTDTQYF.

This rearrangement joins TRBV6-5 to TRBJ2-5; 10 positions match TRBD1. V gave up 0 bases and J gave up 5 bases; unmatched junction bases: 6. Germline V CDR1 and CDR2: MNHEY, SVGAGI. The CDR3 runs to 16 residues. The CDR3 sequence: CASSYSGTGDIETQYF. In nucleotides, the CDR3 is TGTGCCAGCAGTTACTCCGGGACAGGGGATATCGAGACCCAGTACTTC.

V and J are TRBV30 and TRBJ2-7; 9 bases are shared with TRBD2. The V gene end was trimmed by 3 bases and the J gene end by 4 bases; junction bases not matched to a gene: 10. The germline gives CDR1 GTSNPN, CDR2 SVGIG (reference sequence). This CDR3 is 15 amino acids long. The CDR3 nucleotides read TGTGCCTGGAGCGGGCGGGAGGGCCTTGGGTACGAGCAGTACTTC. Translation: CAWSGREGLGYEQYF.

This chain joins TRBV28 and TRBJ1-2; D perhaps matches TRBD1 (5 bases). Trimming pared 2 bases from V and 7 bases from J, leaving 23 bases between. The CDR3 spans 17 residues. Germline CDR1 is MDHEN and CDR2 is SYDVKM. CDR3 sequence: CASSLPSSSGLGGGYTF. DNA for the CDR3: TGTGCCAGCAGTTTACCCTCTTCTTCCGGGCTGGGGGGTGGCTACACCTTC.